One T cell receptor beta chain is described in this entry. Enrollees, about 18 to 89 years old, lived in about two dozen US areas. All recovered Cohort 3 donors got two negative PCRs, got clearance, or saw symptom resolution. TCRdb's table, derived via immunoSEQ multiplex PCR, lists solely in-frame clones and lacks some. This table holds about 210,000 clones, 75% to 90% found once. This sample was taken from a study of blood T cell repertoires in COVID-19. This CDR3 spans 15 amino acids. The germline CDR1 and CDR2 sequences are LNHDA and SQIVND (reference sequence). J lost 7 bases, V lost 5 bases, and 9 bases had no gene match.

The chain has TRBV19 and TRBJ1-5, with TRBD1 matching 9 bases. The sequenced material came from PBMCs or T cells enriched from blood (not recorded which). The origin of this receptor is a man between 40 and 49 years old who had recovered from COVID-19. CDR3 residues: CASSVTGTGKQPQHF. CDR3 in DNA: TGTGCCAGTAGTGTAACCGGGACAGGGAAGCAGCCCCAGCATTTT.